The clone carrying this TCR beta chain was seen at least ten times. Its antigen remains unidentified. RNA transcripts yielded amplified TCR beta CDR3 regions. The HTBI primer set was used in a first-round RT-PCR of the TCR CDR3. Each CDR3 protein gets one entry after TCRdb re-called the multiplex PCR reads with MiXCR. This sample has around 560,000 distinct CDR3 sequences; 15% to 20% occur once, and the top ten carry about 17%. The data originate from a study of T cells in Graves' hyperthyroidism and ophthalmopathy. Study-wide results and caveats: Stable hyperthyroidism and ophthalmopathy were separated using 13 V-J signatures.

The clonotype was recovered from a woman younger than 35 with Graves' hyperthyroidism. The sample was blood.

This chain's CDR3 is CASSLGGWNYGYTF. The CDR3 nucleotides are TGTGCCAGCAGCCTAGGGGGGTGGAACTATGGCTACACCTTC. The chain has TRBV9 and TRBJ1-2; possibly TRBD1 for D (6 bases). Germline V gives CDR1 SGDLS, CDR2 YYNGEE. The germline V and J ends were trimmed by 4 bases and 2 bases, with 12 bases remaining between them. The CDR3 totals 14 residues.